These T cell receptor beta chains were read from a single sample in a study of CD8 T cells in ankylosing spondylitis. TCRdb ran MiXCR on the 5' RACE reads and lists one entry per CDR3 protein. The data contain approximately 210,000 distinct CDR3 sequences, about 13% of them seen just once; the ten biggest clones take up 16%. Sequenced sample: blood, either unsorted or a sorted T cell fraction (not recorded which). Receptors were obtained from a male donor with ankylosing spondylitis or in good health (not recorded which). CDR3s include the opening cysteine and the closing phenylalanine or tryptophan.

TRBV11-2	TRBJ1-2	CASSLRGTYGYTF
TRBV29-1	TRBJ2-5	CSVEDLREETQYF
TRBV4-1	TRBJ2-7	CASSQGSGLPSYEQYF
TRBV7-9	TRBJ2-7	CASSDSLGTASYEQYF
TRBV12-3/TRBV12-4	TRBJ2-3	CASSLGPLGGGTDTQYF
TRBV29-1	TRBJ2-1	CSTQGQVLLNEQFF
TRBV4-1	TRBJ1-1	CASSHETGMRNTEAFF
TRBV12-5	TRBJ2-7	CASGLGGATYEQYF
TRBV25-1	TRBJ2-1	CASSVTGGPYNEQFF
TRBV11-2	TRBJ1-2	CASSPVGYGYTF
TRBV27	TRBJ2-7	CASSPSTGYEQYF
TRBV12-3/TRBV12-4	TRBJ1-1	CASSLAGRAFF
TRBV27	TRBJ2-3	CASRVLGGDTQYF
TRBV6-5	TRBJ1-1	CATERGPEAFF
TRBV15	TRBJ2-1	CATRGFDEQFF
TRBV5-1	TRBJ1-2	CASSTPGDLNYGYTF
TRBV20-1	TRBJ2-7	CSARGPLYEQYF
TRBV7-2	TRBJ2-1	CASSLGPYRGGDEQFF
TRBV20-1	TRBJ2-5	CSAASRQETQYF
TRBV6-4	TRBJ2-2	CASSEPGHSTGELFF
TRBV7-9	TRBJ2-7	CASSSGTGGIRNEQYF
TRBV29-1	TRBJ1-2	CSVESRVGYTF
TRBV4-1	TRBJ2-3	CASSQVLAVTDTQYF
TRBV27	TRBJ1-2	CASSFRGGDGYTF
TRBV3-1	TRBJ2-1	CASSQGPSGGADEQFF
TRBV12-3/TRBV12-4	TRBJ2-5	CASSLPGQGRETQYF
TRBV9	TRBJ1-1	CASSVGQVTEAFF
TRBV6-2/TRBV6-3	TRBJ2-6	CASSYSWTGGTGANVLTF
TRBV7-9	TRBJ2-5	CASSLVQGGGETQYF
TRBV2	TRBJ2-1	CASSGRLGSYNEQFF
TRBV5-1	TRBJ2-2	CASSSSPRLAVNTGELFF
TRBV27	TRBJ2-7	CASSQDRAGSYEQYF
TRBV4-1	TRBJ2-3	CASSSEGGTDTQYF
TRBV20-1	TRBJ2-1	CSARGLAGATYNEQFF
TRBV12-3/TRBV12-4	TRBJ2-1	CASIQKGVGYNEQFF
TRBV12-3/TRBV12-4	TRBJ2-3	CASSLGPSTDTQYF
TRBV29-1	TRBJ2-2	CSVLQVDTGELFF
TRBV2	TRBJ2-5	CASSAMAVQETQYF
TRBV6-1	TRBJ2-1	CASRWGQGGNEQFF
TRBV7-2	TRBJ2-1	CASSSAGTSRYNEQFF
TRBV14	TRBJ2-7	CASSQVSPYEQYF
TRBV4-1	TRBJ1-1	CASSQDAQGNTEPFF
TRBV4-1	TRBJ2-7	CASRGLAGDTYEQYF